This T cell receptor beta chain was retrieved from a study of a mutant IDH1 vaccine in newly diagnosed glioma (dated by TCRdb to the early 2020s). Study-level background: Eight vaccinations were administered to patients in weeks 1, 3, 5, 7, 11, 15, 19 and 23, corresponding to visits V03 through V10. In the chemotherapy-containing groups, vaccination started alongside temozolomide cycles, whereas in patients who had radiotherapy alone it started 4-6 weeks after radiotherapy. Of the 30 or so patients who were treated, around 62% were male and 37.5% were female, and the mean age was approximately 40 years. Before enrollment, patients had received standard therapy of radiotherapy alone, temozolomide alone, or radiochemotherapy with temozolomide; most received the combination. Peripheral blood samples were drawn at six visits, namely V03 (baseline), V05, V07, V10, V12 and V13. Longitudinal TCRB deep sequencing was performed for roughly 27 treated patients wherever samples were available for exploratory analyses.

The investigation overall reported the following: Pseudoprogression appeared unrelated to alterations in the top peripheral T cell clonotypes detected by TCRB sequencing. Selection of PBMC samples for TCRB deep sequencing was based on availability. Immune responses induced by the vaccine were seen in 90% to 95% of patients across multiple MHC alleles. The authors stated that sample limitations prevented analyses of patient blood samples from being reproduced.

Germline trimming amounts to 3 bases on V and 4 bases on J, with 2 as the count of junction bases outside the gene matches. CDR1 and CDR2 are drawn from the germline V gene: SGHRS, YFSETQ. Taken from cysteine to phenylalanine, the CDR3 has 13 residues. Only the CDR3 part of the read is kept: 39 bases, read in frame from the first base. The time point label, as the study defines it: week 5, during vaccination. Every vaccine dose consisted of 300 ug of a 20-mer mutant IDH1 peptide in Montanide, administered subcutaneously together with topical imiquimod. Newly diagnosed WHO grade 3 or 4 IDH1-mutant astrocytomas showing loss of nuclear ATRX were present in the donors. The samples were drawn from NOA16, a multicentre, single-arm, open-label phase I trial in Germany that tested a mutant IDH1 peptide vaccine in humans for the first time. Genomic DNA for TCRB sequencing was extracted from EDTA blood using the DNeasy Blood and Tissue Kit.

Regarding this clone: Its antigen is not yet known. No quality values exist for individual bases; no much larger clone is one base distant.

Preparation of the library involved the immunoSEQ multiplex PCR assay. Rearranged TCR beta chain sequences were amplified using the hsTCRB Kit according to the manufacturer's protocol. Sequencing of TCRB libraries was carried out on an Illumina MiSeq. The original methods were these. The kit vendor's proprietary platform handled demultiplexing, trimming and gene mapping. Imported from immuneACCESS, the table was reduced by TCRdb to in-frame sequences with V and J called. These copies leave out some clones; in studies compared against another copy, an unresolved V gene accounts for under half, and the cause of the remainder is not known. V, J and clone size were drawn from that table, and D and trimming were deduced from the DNA. This sample has 60,000 or so clones in its table, and roughly 80% of those were observed once. The top ten clones comprise over 3% of the sample.

This TCR came from a young woman with glioma. Some clones in this sample may be carry-over from other donors' samples. The rearranged chain carries TRBV5-1 and TRBJ2-5, with 8 bases aligning to TRBD1. The material sequenced was PBMCs, taken from a glioma patient whose treatment included an IDH1 peptide vaccine. The nucleotide sequence is given as TGCGCCAGCAGCTCGGACAGGGCAGAGACCCAGTACTTC. Its amino acids are CASSSDRAETQYF.